Each of the 20 T cell receptor beta chains below was sequenced from the same sample in a study of blood T cell repertoires in COVID-19. Produced via immunoSEQ multiplex PCR; TCRdb's table is partial and in-frame only. The table lists around 43,000 clones, around nine tenths of them singletons. Sequences were obtained from peripheral blood. Receptors were obtained from a man aged 50-59 years with active COVID-19.

The gene calls are TRBV7-8 and TRBJ2-7; D remains ambiguous. V was shortened by 5 bases and J by 0 bases, with 11 bases between the two germline ends. The CDR3 consists of 14 residues. Germline CDR1 and CDR2: SGHVS and FQNEAQ. CDR3 sequence: CASSLSLSSYEQYF. CDR3 DNA sequence: TGTGCCAGCAGCCTCTCTTTGTCCTCCTACGAGCAGTACTTC.

V and J are TRBV5-6 and TRBJ2-7; TRBD1 matches 12 bases. Germline assignment: CDR1 SGHDT and CDR2 YYEEEE. This CDR3 contains 15 residues. Unmatched junction bases numbered 5, after V lost 3 bases and J lost 4 bases. The CDR3 DNA reads as TGTGCCAGCAGCTCCCGGGACAGGGGGCTGTACGAGCAGTACTTC. It codes for CASSSRDRGLYEQYF.

In nucleotides, the CDR3 is TGTGCCAGCAGTCTCGGGACAGGGGCCCGATGGGGTGCGCAGTATTTT. This codes for CASSLGTGARWGAQYF. This chain links TRBV5-4 with TRBJ2-3, with 10 bases lining up with TRBD1. CDR3 size: 16 residues. V lost 5 bases to trimming and J lost 10 bases; unmatched junction nucleotides: 16. Per the germline V gene, CDR1 is SGHNT and CDR2 is YYREEE (reference sequence).

This clone occurred once. The V call is TRBV5-1, the J call TRBJ2-1; the match to TRBD2 covers 10 bases. V was pared by 4 bases and J by 0 bases, with 4 bases of the junction left unmatched. CDR1 and CDR2 (germline): SGHRS, YFSETQ. This CDR3 is 16 amino acids long. CDR3 nucleotide sequence: TGCGCCAGCAGCCTTTCTAGCGGGAGCTCCTACAATGAGCAGTTCTTC. Its protein product is CASSLSSGSSYNEQFF.

The chain joins TRBV7-2 to TRBJ2-1; perhaps TRBD2 as D (6 bases). Germline CDR1 and CDR2: SGHTA and FQGNSA. This CDR3 comprises 14 residues. Trimming removed 5 bases at V and 8 bases at J, with 16 bases between. CDR3: CASSPRDRAYEQFF. The CDR3 region has the DNA TGTGCCAGCAGCCCGCGGGACCGGGCCTATGAGCAGTTCTTC.

V is TRBV5-1 and J is TRBJ2-1; no definite D call. This CDR3 is built from 15 residues. V dropped 4 bases and J dropped 1 base, with 12 bases sitting between them. From germline, CDR1 is SGHRS and CDR2 YFSETQ. The CDR3 protein is CASSPTPTSYNEQFF. In nucleotides, the CDR3 is TGCGCCAGCAGCCCGACTCCCACTTCCTACAATGAGCAGTTCTTC.

This clone was observed a handful of times. CDR3 DNA: TGTGCCAGTAGTATTGCGGGTTCACCCCTCCACTTT. The encoded protein is CASSIAGSPLHF. The rearrangement links TRBV19 to TRBJ1-6; D is unclear. The germline CDR1 and CDR2 sequences are LNHDA and SQIVND (reference sequence). The CDR3 consists of 12 residues. V lost 3 bases to trimming and J lost 9 bases, with 6 bases between them. The whole variable domain, remainder taken from reference TRBV19 and TRBJ1-6, is DGGITQSPKYLFRKEGQNVTLSCEQNLNHDAMYWYRQDPGQGLRLIYYSQIVNDFQKGDIAEGYSVSREKKESFPLTVTSAQKNPTAFYLCASSIAGSPLHFGNGTRLTVT.

The chain joins TRBV10-2 to TRBJ2-1, with D tentatively TRBD2 (5 bases). Trimming cost V 4 bases and J 9 bases, with 16 bases left between them. There are 14 residues in the CDR3. In germline, CDR1 is WSHSY, CDR2 SAAADI. In nucleotides, the CDR3 is TGCGCCAGCAGTGTGCCGGGTGGAGGTCCTGAGCAGTTCTTC. It codes for CASSVPGGGPEQFF.

J is TRBJ1-2 and V is TRBV24-1; no firm D call. CDR1 is KGHDR and CDR2 is SFDVKD in the germline V gene. The length of the CDR3 is 15 residues. V was shortened by 4 bases and J by 1 base, with 12 bases between the two germline ends. The CDR3 bases are TGTGCCACCAGTGAAGGTGGAGAGATTAACTATGGCTACACCTTC. Residues: CATSEGGEINYGYTF.

This clone was observed once. This rearrangement joins TRBV6-5 to TRBJ2-3; D might be TRBD2 (6 bases). The CDR3 spans 15 residues. V was clipped by 0 bases and J by 2 bases, with 9 bases between them. Germline V gene sequence: CDR1 MNHEY, CDR2 SVGAGI. CDR3 in amino acids: CASSYSVAVTDTQYF. In DNA, the CDR3 is TGTGCCAGCAGTTACTCGGTAGCGGTCACAGATACGCAGTATTTT.

The chain has TRBV5-6 and TRBJ1-5; D possibly corresponds to TRBD1 (5 bases). Germline assignment: CDR1 SGHDT and CDR2 YYEEEE. This CDR3 spans 13 amino acids. The V gene lost 3 bases and the J gene lost 8 bases, with 12 bases spanning the gap. CDR3 protein: CASSSGVEKPQHF. Here the CDR3 DNA reads TGTGCCAGCAGCTCGGGGGTGGAAAAGCCCCAGCATTTT. Full variable domain (missing parts from reference TRBV5-6 and TRBJ1-5): DAGVTQSPTHLIKTRGQQVTLRCSPKSGHDTVSWYQQALGQGPQFIFQYYEEEERQRGNFPDRFSGHQFPNYSSELNVNALLLGDSALYLCASSSGVEKPQHFGDGTRLSIL.

The rearrangement joins TRBV6-1 to TRBJ2-7; tentatively, D is TRBD2 (6 bases). The CDR3 covers 14 residues. V was pared by 0 bases and J by 5 bases, with 11 bases between. Germline V CDR1 and CDR2: MNHNS, SASEGT. The CDR3 DNA reads as TGTGCCAGCAGTGAAGCGCGGGAACCCGACGAGCAGTACTTC. Translation gives CASSEAREPDEQYF.

The V gene is TRBV4-1, the J gene TRBJ1-4, with D unresolved. This CDR3 contains 12 residues. V was trimmed by 1 base and J by 7 bases, leaving 4 bases between them. Germline-derived CDR1 and CDR2 are MGHRA and YSYEKL. This CDR3 is CASSQAVEKLFF. DNA of the CDR3: TGCGCCAGCAGCCAAGCGGTTGAAAAACTGTTTTTT.

The chain combines TRBV24-1 with TRBJ1-5; D is ambiguous. This CDR3 has 15 residues. V dropped 4 bases and J dropped 8 bases, with 17 bases sitting between them. The germline gives CDR1 KGHDR, CDR2 SFDVKD. CDR3 protein: CATSEAGNLLEPQHF. CDR3 DNA sequence: TGTGCCACCAGTGAGGCCGGGAACCTCCTAGAGCCCCAGCATTTT.

The J gene is TRBJ1-1, the V gene TRBV10-3; D gene uncertain. The germline gives CDR1 ENHRY, CDR2 SYGVKD. The length of the CDR3 is 13 residues. Trimming took 8 bases from V and 6 from J, leaving 16 bases between them. The CDR3: CAIFREEISEAFF. CDR3 sequence (DNA): TGTGCCATCTTCCGGGAAGAGATCTCTGAAGCTTTCTTT.

The chain links TRBV20-1 to TRBJ2-5, with TRBD2 matching 11 bases. The trim removed 3 bases at V and 4 bases at J, leaving 13 bases unmatched. Per the germline V gene, CDR1 is DFQATT and CDR2 is SNEGSKA (reference sequence). The CDR3 is 17 amino acids. CDR3 amino acids: CSASSAQLAGAGETQYF. The CDR3 region has the DNA TGCAGTGCTAGTTCTGCGCAACTAGCGGGAGCTGGAGAGACCCAGTACTTC.

The V and J genes are TRBV6-6 and TRBJ2-7; TRBD2 agrees at 9 bases. The V gene end was trimmed by 5 bases and the J gene end by 4 bases; junction bases not matched to a gene: 6. The CDR3 loop spans 14 amino acids. Germline CDR1 reads MNHNY; CDR2 reads SVGAGI (reference sequence). The CDR3 region is CASSPGLAPYEQYF. The CDR3 nucleotides are TGTGCCAGCAGTCCCGGACTAGCGCCTTACGAGCAGTACTTC.

This chain connects TRBV27 to TRBJ2-3, with 7 nucleotides matching TRBD2. The CDR3 runs 18 residues. The germline V gene has CDR1 MNHEY and CDR2 SMNVEV (reference sequence). V was clipped by 5 bases and J by 0 bases; unmatched bases: 14. The CDR3 nucleotides are TGTGCCAGCAGTCCCCTATCAGAATTTAGCGGGAGCACAGATACGCAGTATTTT. It codes for CASSPLSEFSGSTDTQYF.

This chain joins TRBV11-3 and TRBJ1-2; perhaps TRBD1 as D (6 bases). The V end was cut by 3 bases, the J end by 2 bases, with 22 bases between. Germline CDR1 SGHNT, CDR2 YENEEA. The CDR3 length is 18 residues. The CDR3 loop reads CASSLGAGITSRNYGYTF. DNA of the CDR3: TGTGCCAGCAGCTTGGGGGCGGGTATTACCTCAAGGAACTATGGCTACACCTTC. Variable domain in full (rest from reference TRBV11-3 and TRBJ1-2): EAGVVQSPRYKIIEKKQPVAFWCNPISGHNTLYWYLQNLGQGPELLIRYENEEAVDDSQLPKDRFSAERLKGVDSTLKIQPAELGDSAVYLCASSLGAGITSRNYGYTFGSGTRLTVV.

This clone was counted a few times. The rearrangement joins TRBV10-3 to TRBJ2-7; D remains unclear. Trimming cost V 5 bases and J 0 bases, with 5 bases left between them. Looked up from germline, CDR1 is ENHRY and CDR2 is SYGVKD. CDR3 length: 12 residues. CDR3 DNA sequence: TGTGCCATCAGTACAGACTCCTACGAGCAGTACTTC. It specifies CAISTDSYEQYF.